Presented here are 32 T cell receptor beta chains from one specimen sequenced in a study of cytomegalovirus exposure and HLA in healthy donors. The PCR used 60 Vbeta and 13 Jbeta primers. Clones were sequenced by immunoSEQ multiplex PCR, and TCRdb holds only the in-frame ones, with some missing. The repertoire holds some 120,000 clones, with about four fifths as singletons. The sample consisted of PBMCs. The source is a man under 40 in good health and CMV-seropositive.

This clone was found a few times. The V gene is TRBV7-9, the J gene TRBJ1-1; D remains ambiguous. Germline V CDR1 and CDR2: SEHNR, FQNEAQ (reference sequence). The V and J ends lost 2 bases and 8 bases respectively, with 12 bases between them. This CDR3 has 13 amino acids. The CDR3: CASSLSPAPEAFF. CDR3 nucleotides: TGTGCCAGCAGCTTATCCCCAGCGCCGGAAGCTTTCTTT.

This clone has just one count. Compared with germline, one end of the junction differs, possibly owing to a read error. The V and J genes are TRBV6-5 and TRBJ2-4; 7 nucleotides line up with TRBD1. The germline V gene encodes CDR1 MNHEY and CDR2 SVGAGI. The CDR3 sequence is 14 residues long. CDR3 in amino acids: CASSYSGGKNSQYF. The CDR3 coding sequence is TGTGCCAGCAGTTACTCAGGGGGCAAAAACAGTCAGTACTTC.

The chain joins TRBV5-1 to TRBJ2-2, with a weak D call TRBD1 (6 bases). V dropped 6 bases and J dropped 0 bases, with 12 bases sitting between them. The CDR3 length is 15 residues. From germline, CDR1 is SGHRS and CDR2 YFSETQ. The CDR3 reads CASTLTGTNTGELFF. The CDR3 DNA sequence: TGCGCCAGCACCCTAACAGGGACGAACACCGGGGAGCTGTTTTTT.

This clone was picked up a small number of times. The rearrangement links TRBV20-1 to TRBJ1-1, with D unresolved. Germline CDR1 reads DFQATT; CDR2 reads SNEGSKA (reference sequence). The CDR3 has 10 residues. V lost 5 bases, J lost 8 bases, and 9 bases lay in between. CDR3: CSAPIEEAFF. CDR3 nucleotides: TGCAGTGCTCCTATAGAGGAAGCTTTCTTT.

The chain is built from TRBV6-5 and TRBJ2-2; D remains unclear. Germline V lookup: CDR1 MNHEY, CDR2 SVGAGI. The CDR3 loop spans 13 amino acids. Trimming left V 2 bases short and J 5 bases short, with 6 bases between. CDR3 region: CASSYRQTGELFF. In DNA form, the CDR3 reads TGTGCCAGCAGTTACCGACAAACCGGGGAGCTGTTTTTT.

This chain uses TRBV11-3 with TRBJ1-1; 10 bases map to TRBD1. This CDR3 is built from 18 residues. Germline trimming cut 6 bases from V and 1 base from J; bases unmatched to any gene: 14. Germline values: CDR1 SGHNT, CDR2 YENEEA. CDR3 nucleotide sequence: TGTGCCAGCAGGCGCGACAGGGGGCCACGAAAACAGAACACTGAAGCTTTCTTT. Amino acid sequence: CASRRDRGPRKQNTEAFF.

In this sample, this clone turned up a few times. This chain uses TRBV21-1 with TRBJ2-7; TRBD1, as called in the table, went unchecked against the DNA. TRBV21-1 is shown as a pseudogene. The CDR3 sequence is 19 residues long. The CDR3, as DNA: TGTGCCAGCAGCAAAGCGTACAGCCGAACTGAAAATATAGCCTACGAGCAGTACTTC. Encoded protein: CASSKAYSRTENIAYEQYF.

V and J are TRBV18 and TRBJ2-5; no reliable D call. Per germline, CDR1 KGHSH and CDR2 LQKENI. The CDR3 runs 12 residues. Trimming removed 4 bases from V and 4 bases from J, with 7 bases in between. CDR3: CASSRATETQYF. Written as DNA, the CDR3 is TGTGCCAGCTCACGGGCAACAGAGACCCAGTACTTC. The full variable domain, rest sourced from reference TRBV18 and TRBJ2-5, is NAGVMQNPRHLVRRRGQEARLRCSPMKGHSHVYWYRQLPEEGLKFMVYLQKENIIDESGMPKERFSAEFPKEGPSILRIQQVVRGDSAAYFCASSRATETQYFGPGTRLLVL.

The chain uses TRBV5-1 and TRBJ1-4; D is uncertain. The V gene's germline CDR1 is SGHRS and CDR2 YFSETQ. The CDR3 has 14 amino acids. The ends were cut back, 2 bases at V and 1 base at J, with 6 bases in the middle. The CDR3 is CASSLELTNEKLFF. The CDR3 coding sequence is TGCGCCAGCAGCTTAGAGCTAACTAATGAAAAACTGTTTTTT.

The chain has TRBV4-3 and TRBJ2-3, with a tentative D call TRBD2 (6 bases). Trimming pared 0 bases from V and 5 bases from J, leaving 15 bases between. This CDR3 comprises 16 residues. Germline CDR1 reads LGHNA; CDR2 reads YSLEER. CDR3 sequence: CASSQDGVGGGDTQYF. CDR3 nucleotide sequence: TGCGCCAGCAGCCAAGACGGGGTCGGGGGTGGAGATACGCAGTATTTT.

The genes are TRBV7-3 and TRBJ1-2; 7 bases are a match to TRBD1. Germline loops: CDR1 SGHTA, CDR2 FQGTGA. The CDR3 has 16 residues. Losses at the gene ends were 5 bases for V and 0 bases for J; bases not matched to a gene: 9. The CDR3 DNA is TGTGCCAGCAGCCCAGGGACAGCTTCTTCTAACTATGGCTACACCTTC. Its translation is CASSPGTASSNYGYTF.

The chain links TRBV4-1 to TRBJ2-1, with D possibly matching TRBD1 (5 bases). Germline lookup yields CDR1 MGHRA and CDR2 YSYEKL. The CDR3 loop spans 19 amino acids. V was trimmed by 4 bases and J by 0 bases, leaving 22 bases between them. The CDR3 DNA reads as TGCGCCAGCAGCCCCGCCAGGGCAGAGGTATTAAGCTCCTACAATGAGCAGTTCTTC. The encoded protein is CASSPARAEVLSSYNEQFF.

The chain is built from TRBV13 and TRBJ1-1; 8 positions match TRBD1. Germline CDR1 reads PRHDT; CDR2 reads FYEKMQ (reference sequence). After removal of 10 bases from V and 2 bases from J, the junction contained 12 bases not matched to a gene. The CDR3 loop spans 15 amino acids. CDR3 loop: CATKEWDRTNTEAFF. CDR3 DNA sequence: TGTGCCACCAAAGAGTGGGACAGGACAAACACTGAAGCTTTCTTT.

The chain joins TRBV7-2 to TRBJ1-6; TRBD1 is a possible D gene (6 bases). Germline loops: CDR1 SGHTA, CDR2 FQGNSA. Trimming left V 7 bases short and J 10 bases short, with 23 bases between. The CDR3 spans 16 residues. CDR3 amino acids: CASNRRYRDSNSPLHF. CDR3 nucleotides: TGTGCCAGCAACCGACGGTACAGGGATTCAAACTCACCCCTCCACTTT.

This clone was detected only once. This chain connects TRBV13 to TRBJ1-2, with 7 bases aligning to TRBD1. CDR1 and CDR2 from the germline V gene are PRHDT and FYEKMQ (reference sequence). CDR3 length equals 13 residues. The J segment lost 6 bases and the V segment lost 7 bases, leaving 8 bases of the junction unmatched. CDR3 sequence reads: CASTGQGGDGYTF. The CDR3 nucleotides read TGTGCCAGCACCGGGCAAGGGGGCGATGGCTACACCTTC.

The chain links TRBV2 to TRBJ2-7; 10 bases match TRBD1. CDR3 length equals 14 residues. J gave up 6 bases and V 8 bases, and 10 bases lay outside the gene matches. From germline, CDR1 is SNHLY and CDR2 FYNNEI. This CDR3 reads CASRISGTGAEQYF. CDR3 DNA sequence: TGTGCCAGCCGTATCTCCGGGACAGGGGCCGAGCAGTACTTC.

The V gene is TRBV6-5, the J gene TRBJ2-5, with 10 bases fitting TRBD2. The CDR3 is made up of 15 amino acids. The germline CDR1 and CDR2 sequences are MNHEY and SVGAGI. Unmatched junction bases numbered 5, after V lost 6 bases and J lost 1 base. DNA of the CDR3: TGTGCCAGCAGCTTAGCGGGGGGACTCCAAGAGACCCAGTACTTC. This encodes CASSLAGGLQETQYF.

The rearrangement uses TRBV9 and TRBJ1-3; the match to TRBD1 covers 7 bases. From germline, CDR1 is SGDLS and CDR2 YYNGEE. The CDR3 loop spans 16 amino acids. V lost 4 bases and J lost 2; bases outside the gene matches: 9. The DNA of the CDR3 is TGTGCCAGCAGCTCCAGAGGGGGCATAACTGGAAACACCATATATTTT. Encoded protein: CASSSRGGITGNTIYF.

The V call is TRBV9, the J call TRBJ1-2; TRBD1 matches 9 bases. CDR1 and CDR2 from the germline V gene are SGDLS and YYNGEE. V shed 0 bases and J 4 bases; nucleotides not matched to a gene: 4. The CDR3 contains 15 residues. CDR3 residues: CASSVALDRGYGYTF. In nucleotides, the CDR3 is TGTGCCAGCAGCGTAGCCCTGGACAGGGGCTATGGCTACACCTTC.

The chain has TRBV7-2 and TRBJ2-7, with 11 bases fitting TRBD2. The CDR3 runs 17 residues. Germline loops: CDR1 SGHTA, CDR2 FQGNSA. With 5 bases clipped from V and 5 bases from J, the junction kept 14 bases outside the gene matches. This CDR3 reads CASSPQIHASGGNEQYF. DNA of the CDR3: TGTGCCAGCAGCCCACAAATACACGCTAGCGGGGGGAACGAGCAGTACTTC.

DNA for the CDR3: TGTGCCAGCAGCTTAGATCCAGATGGGGCCACTGAAGCTTTCTTT. Protein: CASSLDPDGATEAFF. The V call is TRBV7-2, the J call TRBJ1-1, with a tentative D call TRBD1 (5 bases). Trimming shortened V by 1 base and J by 4 bases, and 13 bases separated the two germline ends. There are 15 residues in the CDR3. Germline V gives CDR1 SGHTA, CDR2 FQGNSA.

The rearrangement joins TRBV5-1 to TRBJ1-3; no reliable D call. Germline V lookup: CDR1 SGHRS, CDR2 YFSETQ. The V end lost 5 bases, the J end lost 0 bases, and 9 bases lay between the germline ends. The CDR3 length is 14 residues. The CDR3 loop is CASRGQNSGNTIYF. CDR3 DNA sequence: TGCGCCAGCAGGGGCCAGAACTCTGGAAACACCATATATTTT.

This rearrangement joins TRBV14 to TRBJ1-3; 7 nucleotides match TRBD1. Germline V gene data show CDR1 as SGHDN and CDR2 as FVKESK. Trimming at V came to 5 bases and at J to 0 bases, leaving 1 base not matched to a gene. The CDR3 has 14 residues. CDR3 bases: TGTGCCAGCAGCAGGACAGGCTCTGGAAACACCATATATTTT. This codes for CASSRTGSGNTIYF.

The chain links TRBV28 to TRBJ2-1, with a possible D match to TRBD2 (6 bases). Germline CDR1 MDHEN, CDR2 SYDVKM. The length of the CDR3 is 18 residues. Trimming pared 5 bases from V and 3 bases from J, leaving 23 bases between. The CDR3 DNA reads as TGTGCCAGCAGTCAAGTTATGGGACTCGGAAAGAACTACAATGAGCAGTTCTTC. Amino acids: CASSQVMGLGKNYNEQFF.

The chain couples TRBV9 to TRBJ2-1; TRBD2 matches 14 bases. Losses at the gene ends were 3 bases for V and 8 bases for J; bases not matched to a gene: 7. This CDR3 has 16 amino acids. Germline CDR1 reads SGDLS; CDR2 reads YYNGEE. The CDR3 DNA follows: TGTGCCAGCAGCGCCTCGGGACTAGCGGGAGACCATGAGCAGTTCTTC. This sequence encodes CASSASGLAGDHEQFF.

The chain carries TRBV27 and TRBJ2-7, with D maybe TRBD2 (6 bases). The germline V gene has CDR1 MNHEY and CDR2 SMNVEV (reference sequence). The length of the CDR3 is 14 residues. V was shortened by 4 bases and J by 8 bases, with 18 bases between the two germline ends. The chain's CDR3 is CASSSPVRGFKQYF. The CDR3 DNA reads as TGTGCCAGCAGTTCCCCTGTTCGGGGGTTCAAGCAGTACTTC.

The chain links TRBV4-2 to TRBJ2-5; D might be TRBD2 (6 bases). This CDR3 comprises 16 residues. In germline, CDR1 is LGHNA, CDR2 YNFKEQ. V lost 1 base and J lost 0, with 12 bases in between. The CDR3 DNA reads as TGTGCCAGCAGCCAAGCTTCTGGGGGGTACCAAGAGACCCAGTACTTC. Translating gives CASSQASGGYQETQYF.

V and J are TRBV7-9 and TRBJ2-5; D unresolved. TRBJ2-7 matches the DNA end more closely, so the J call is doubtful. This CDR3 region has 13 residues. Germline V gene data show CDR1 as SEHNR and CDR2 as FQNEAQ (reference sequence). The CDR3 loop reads CASSLVGAYEQYF. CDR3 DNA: TGTGCCAGCAGCTTAGTTGGGGCCTACGAGCAGTACTTC.

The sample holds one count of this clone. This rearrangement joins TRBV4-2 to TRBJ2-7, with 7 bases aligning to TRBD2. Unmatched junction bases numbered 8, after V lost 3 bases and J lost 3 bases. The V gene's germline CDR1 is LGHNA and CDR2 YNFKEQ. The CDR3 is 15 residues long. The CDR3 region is CASSHGSGESYEQYF. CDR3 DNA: TGTGCCAGCAGCCATGGAAGCGGGGAAAGCTACGAGCAGTACTTC.

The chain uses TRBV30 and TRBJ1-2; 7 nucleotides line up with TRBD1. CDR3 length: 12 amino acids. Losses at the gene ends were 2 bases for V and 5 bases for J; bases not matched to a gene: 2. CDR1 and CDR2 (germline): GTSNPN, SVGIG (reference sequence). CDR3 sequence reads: CAWSPTGYGYTF. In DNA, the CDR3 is TGTGCCTGGAGTCCGACAGGGTATGGCTACACCTTC.

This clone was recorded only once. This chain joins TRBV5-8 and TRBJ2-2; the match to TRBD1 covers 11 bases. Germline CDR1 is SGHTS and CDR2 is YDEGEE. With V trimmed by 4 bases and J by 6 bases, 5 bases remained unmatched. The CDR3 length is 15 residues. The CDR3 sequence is CASSRTGGEAGELFF. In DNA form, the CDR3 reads TGTGCCAGCAGCAGGACAGGGGGCGAGGCCGGGGAGCTGTTTTTT.

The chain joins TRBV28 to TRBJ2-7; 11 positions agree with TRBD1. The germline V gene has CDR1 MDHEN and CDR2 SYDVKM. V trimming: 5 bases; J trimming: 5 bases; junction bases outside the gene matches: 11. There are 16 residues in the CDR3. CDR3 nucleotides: TGTGCCAGCAGTCCTCTCGGGGACAGGGGGTGGGACGAGCAGTACTTC. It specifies CASSPLGDRGWDEQYF.